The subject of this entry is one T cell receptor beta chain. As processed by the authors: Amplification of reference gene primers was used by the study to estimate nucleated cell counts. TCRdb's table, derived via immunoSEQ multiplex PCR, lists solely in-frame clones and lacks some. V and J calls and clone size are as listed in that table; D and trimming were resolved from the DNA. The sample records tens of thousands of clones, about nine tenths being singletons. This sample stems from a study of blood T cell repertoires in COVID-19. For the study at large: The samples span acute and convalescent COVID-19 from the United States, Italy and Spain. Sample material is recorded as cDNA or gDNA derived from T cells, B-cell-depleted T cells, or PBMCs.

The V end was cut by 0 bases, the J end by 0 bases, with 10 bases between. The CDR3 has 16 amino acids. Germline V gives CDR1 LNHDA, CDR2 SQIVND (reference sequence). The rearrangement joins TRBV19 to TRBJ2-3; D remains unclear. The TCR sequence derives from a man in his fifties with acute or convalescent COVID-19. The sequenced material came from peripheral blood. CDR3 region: CASSIDLGRSTDTQYF. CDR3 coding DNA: TGTGCCAGTAGTATAGATCTGGGCAGGAGCACAGATACGCAGTATTTT.